This entry lists 16 T cell receptor beta chains sequenced from one sample in a study of neurological immune-mediated disorders. One entry per CDR3 protein results from TCRdb running MiXCR on the 5' RACE reads. The sample holds some 71,000 distinct CDR3 sequences, roughly a tenth seen once. Time point reported: longitudinal time-point 1 (baseline). Specimen: PBMCs. These receptors originate from a man aged 30 to 45 in good health.

This clonotype occurred once. At one boundary the junction diverges from the germline segment, which might be a read error. The chain joins TRBV5-5 to TRBJ2-4; D is unclear. Germline CDR1 reads SGHKS; CDR2 reads YYEKEE (reference sequence). CDR3 size: 18 residues. The CDR3 bases are TGTGCCAGCAGCCAACCCGTCCCGAGCGTAGCTTCCAAACACATTCAGTACTTC. This gives the protein CASSQPVPSVASKHIQYF.

This clonotype was counted ten times or more. The rearrangement uses TRBV29-1 and TRBJ2-2; D not certain. The CDR3 covers 12 residues. Looked up from germline, CDR1 is SQVTM and CDR2 is ANQGSEA. The DNA of the CDR3 is TGCAGTGTAGCCCCGAACACCGGGGAGCTGTTTTTT. Amino acid sequence: CSVAPNTGELFF.

With regard to this clonotype: This may be a read error: a much more frequent sequence differs by one nucleotide. The CDR3 coding sequence is TGTGCCAGTAGTATAGACCCGTGCCCAGAGGGCAATGAGCAGTTCTTC. This encodes CASSIDPCPEGNEQFF. The chain employs TRBV19 and TRBJ2-1, with D possibly TRBD2 on 5 matching bases. Trimming took off 0 bases at V and 6 bases at J, with 15 bases between the two ends. The CDR3 has 16 amino acids. The germline CDR1 and CDR2 sequences are LNHDA and SQIVND (reference sequence).

This clonotype was seen repeatedly, ten times or more. V is TRBV24-1 and J is TRBJ2-3; possible D gene TRBD1, 5 bases. The CDR3 spans 15 residues. Looked up from germline, CDR1 is KGHDR and CDR2 is SFDVKD. Between the trimmed V and J ends, which lost 0 bases and 2 bases, there was a span of 8 bases. This CDR3 reads CATSDLVRATDTQYF. CDR3 DNA: TGTGCCACCAGTGATTTGGTCAGGGCCACAGATACGCAGTATTTT.

This clonotype showed up many times. This rearrangement joins TRBV10-3 to TRBJ2-7; D is possibly TRBD2 (5 bases). The germline V and J ends were trimmed by 6 bases and 0 bases, with 15 bases remaining between them. CDR1 and CDR2 (germline): ENHRY, SYGVKD. This CDR3 region has 15 residues. CDR3 in amino acids: CAISSRASDSYEQYF. In DNA form, the CDR3 reads TGTGCCATCAGCTCGAGGGCTAGTGACTCCTACGAGCAGTACTTC.

This clonotype was detected ten times or more. This chain connects TRBV29-1 to TRBJ2-1, with D perhaps TRBD1 or TRBD2 (5 bases each). This CDR3 region has 12 residues. V lost 0 bases and J 8 bases, leaving 8 bases between the germline ends. The germline V gene encodes CDR1 SQVTM and CDR2 ANQGSEA. The CDR3 region is CSVEDLGDEQFF. CDR3 nucleotides: TGCAGCGTTGAAGACTTGGGGGATGAGCAGTTCTTC.

This clonotype was seen a handful of times. This may arise from a read error, as a much more abundant clone is one base away. The chain has TRBV20-1 and TRBJ1-5; 7 nucleotides match TRBD1. Germline assignment: CDR1 DFQATT and CDR2 SNEGSKA (reference sequence). CDR3 size: 16 residues. J was trimmed by 2 bases and V by 3 bases; bases with no gene match: 10. The CDR3 DNA reads as TGCAGTGCTAGCGACAGGGTGGAGGTGGGCAATCAGCCCCAGCATTTT. It yields the protein CSASDRVEVGNQPQHF.

This clonotype showed up many times. The rearrangement uses TRBV18 and TRBJ1-5, with TRBD1 identical over 9 bases. V lost 10 bases to trimming and J lost 4 bases; unmatched junction nucleotides: 8. The CDR3 contains 14 residues. Looked up from germline, CDR1 is KGHSH and CDR2 is LQKENI. The CDR3 loop reads CATAPGTGNQPQHF. The CDR3, as DNA: TGTGCCACAGCCCCGGGGACAGGGAATCAGCCCCAGCATTTT.

In its sample, this clonotype was seen many times. The J gene is TRBJ2-7, the V gene TRBV2; TRBD2 matches 14 bases. The CDR3 totals 15 residues. Unmatched junction bases numbered 3, after V lost 6 bases and J lost 2 bases. Germline CDR1 reads SNHLY; CDR2 reads FYNNEI. The CDR3 reads CASRGLAGETYEQYF. The CDR3 DNA reads as TGTGCCAGCAGGGGACTAGCGGGAGAGACCTACGAGCAGTACTTC.

Notes on this clonotype: A single base separates this from a much larger clone, so it may be a read error. The CDR3 is CATSRVVVTSWKGDEQFF. The CDR3, as DNA: TGTGCCACCAGCAGAGTTGTAGTCACTAGCTGGAAGGGGGATGAGCAGTTCTTC. This chain uses TRBV15 with TRBJ2-1; D assignment may be TRBD1 or TRBD2 (6 bases each). V was pared by 1 base and J by 8 bases, with 24 bases between. CDR1 LNHNV and CDR2 YYDKDF come from the germline V gene (reference sequence). The CDR3 is 18 amino acids.

This clonotype was seen a single time. The rearrangement uses TRBV29-1 and TRBJ2-7; no clear D. Trimming cost V 8 bases and J 0 bases, with 11 bases left between them. The CDR3 spans 12 residues. The germline V gene has CDR1 SQVTM and CDR2 ANQGSEA. The CDR3 spells CSCKVDSYEQYF. CDR3 sequence (DNA): TGCAGCTGTAAAGTAGACTCCTACGAGCAGTACTTC.

In this sample, this clonotype turned up many times. This rearrangement joins TRBV6-4 to TRBJ2-1; D is tentatively TRBD1 or TRBD2 (6 bases each). CDR3 size: 13 residues. Germline CDR1 reads MRHNA; CDR2 reads SNTAGT. V lost 10 bases and J 8 bases, leaving 18 bases between the germline ends. For the CDR3, the DNA is TGTGCCACCCAGTCCACGGAGGGGGATGAGCAGTTCTTC. It specifies CATQSTEGDEQFF.

There are a few counts of this clonotype. A junction boundary mismatches the germline segment, possibly from a read error. The genes are TRBV29-1 and TRBJ2-5; tentative D call: TRBD1 (5 bases). This CDR3 contains 12 residues. Germline V gene sequence: CDR1 SQVTM, CDR2 ANQGSEA. CDR3: CSEGILRETRYF. The CDR3 DNA reads as TGCAGCGAGGGGATCCTGCGAGAGACCCGGTACTTC.

Ten or more counts support this clonotype. The rearrangement joins TRBV12-3 or TRBV12-4 to TRBJ2-1; D remains unclear. V lost 6 bases, J lost 8 bases, and 20 bases lay in between. The CDR3 length is 15 residues. CDR3 sequence: CASSRSPLIFDEQFF. CDR3 DNA sequence: TGTGCCAGCAGCCGTAGTCCCCTCATCTTCGATGAGCAGTTCTTC.

This clonotype was detected many times. The chain combines TRBV6-6 with TRBJ2-1; a weak D match, TRBD1 (6 bases). The CDR3 consists of 16 residues. The germline gives CDR1 MNHNY, CDR2 SVGAGI (reference sequence). Trimming left V 6 bases short and J 3 bases short, with 18 bases between. The CDR3 region is CASRPPGARSYNEQFF. CDR3 DNA sequence: TGTGCCAGCAGGCCCCCAGGGGCGAGAAGCTACAATGAGCAGTTCTTC.

The chain has TRBV12-3 or TRBV12-4 and TRBJ2-3; 8 bases are a match to TRBD2. This CDR3 contains 17 residues. CDR3 sequence (DNA): TGTGCTAGGAGAGGGGGACGGCCGGGACTAGGAGCAGATACGCAGTATTTT. Its protein product is CARRGGRPGLGADTQYF.